Below, 9 T cell receptor beta chains from the same sample are listed, as sequenced in a study of blood T cells in healthy people across ages. Then a second PCR, running roughly 7 to 11 cycles, was carried out with a sample-barcoded 5' primer and a J-beta primer mix. From the 5' RACE reads, TCRdb called clonotypes with MiXCR, one entry per CDR3 protein. The table lists fewer than 700,000 distinct CDR3 sequences, around 48% of them singletons, with approximately 25% in the top ten. The source material was blood. The receptors come from a man older than 75 in good health.

This chain links TRBV2 with TRBJ2-1, with 9 bases fitting TRBD2. The length of the CDR3 is 14 residues. J was trimmed by 3 bases and V by 6 bases; bases with no gene match: 3. Germline V gene data show CDR1 as SNHLY and CDR2 as FYNNEI. CDR3 sequence: CASRAGGIYNEQFF. The CDR3 DNA follows: TGTGCCAGCAGGGCGGGGGGGATCTACAATGAGCAGTTCTTC.

Regarding this clonotype: A much larger clonotype is one base distant, so this may be a read error. This sequence joins TRBV6-5 and TRBJ1-4; D unclear. This CDR3 spans 14 amino acids. From germline, CDR1 is MNHEY and CDR2 SVGAGI. The CDR3 DNA sequence: TGTGCCGGCAGTTACCGGAAAGATAACGAAAAACTGTTTTTT. Translated: CAGSYRKDNEKLFF.

V is TRBV3-1 and J is TRBJ2-3; D may be TRBD1 or TRBD2 (5 bases each). The V end lost 4 bases, the J end lost 9 bases, and 17 bases lay between the germline ends. CDR3 length: 14 amino acids. Per the germline V gene, CDR1 is LGHDT and CDR2 is YNNKEL (reference sequence). CDR3 region: CASSRDGPIGTQYF. The CDR3 bases are TGTGCCAGCAGCCGGGACGGGCCCATAGGAACGCAGTATTTT.

This chain connects TRBV5-1 to TRBJ2-3; D possibly corresponds to TRBD1 (5 bases). CDR3 length: 15 amino acids. Trimming stripped 4 bases from V and 4 bases from J, with 16 bases between. CDR1 and CDR2 from the germline V gene are SGHRS and YFSETQ. The CDR3 DNA reads as TGCGCCAGCAGCATAGACAGCCAGGCCCCAGATACGCAGTATTTT. Translating it yields CASSIDSQAPDTQYF.

In this sample, this clonotype turned up many times. This chain links TRBV12-3 or TRBV12-4 with TRBJ1-6; D is possibly TRBD1 (5 bases). CDR3 length equals 16 residues. V shed 7 bases and J shed 7 bases, with 20 bases lying between them. CDR3 sequence: CASKMGGARGNSPLHF. Written as DNA, the CDR3 is TGTGCCAGCAAAATGGGCGGGGCCCGCGGAAATTCACCCCTCCACTTT.

This clonotype was picked up a small number of times. The chain has TRBV24-1 and TRBJ1-5, with D unresolved. CDR1 and CDR2 (germline): KGHDR, SFDVKD. This CDR3 is 16 amino acids long. V was pared by 3 bases and J by 8 bases, with 19 bases between. DNA for the CDR3: TGTGCCACCAGTGATACAGAGGACCGAAGAACGGAGCCCCAGCATTTT. This translates into CATSDTEDRRTEPQHF.

The chain links TRBV28 to TRBJ2-1, with unresolved D. Trimming cost V 6 bases and J 10 bases, with 13 bases left between them. The CDR3 totals 12 residues. The V gene's germline CDR1 is MDHEN and CDR2 SYDVKM. The CDR3 spells CASRPPGVEQFF. CDR3 nucleotide sequence: TGTGCCAGCAGACCCCCTGGCGTCGAGCAGTTCTTC.

This clonotype was detected only a few times. The J gene is TRBJ2-1, the V gene TRBV4-1; 14 nucleotides match TRBD2. The length of the CDR3 is 16 residues. Germline lookup yields CDR1 MGHRA and CDR2 YSYEKL. The junction had 10 bases not matched to a gene; V was cut back by 0 bases and J by 15 bases. The CDR3 region is CASSQDKGTSGGRVFF. Here the CDR3 DNA reads TGCGCCAGCAGCCAAGATAAGGGGACTAGCGGGGGCAGGGTGTTCTTC.

The chain has TRBV6-2 or TRBV6-3 and TRBJ2-7; D unclear. The V end lost 3 bases, the J end lost 7 bases, and 10 bases lay between the germline ends. Germline V gene data show CDR1 as MNHEY and CDR2 as SVGEGT. This CDR3 region has 12 residues. The CDR3 region has the DNA TGTGCCAGCAGTTATCAAGCGAGGGAGCAGTACTTC. It encodes CASSYQAREQYF.